The 14 T cell receptor beta chains below all came from one sample that was sequenced in a study of cytomegalovirus exposure and HLA in healthy donors. The PCR was carried out with 60 Vbeta primers and 13 Jbeta primers. Profiling relied on immunoSEQ multiplex PCR, and the TCRdb table lists in-frame clones only, not all of them. The table includes about 200,000 clones, 75% to 90% detected once. The sequenced sample consisted of PBMCs. Receptor source: a woman aged 25 to 39 in good health and CMV-seronegative.

The rearrangement links TRBV19 to TRBJ2-5, with TRBD2 identical over 7 bases. In germline, CDR1 is LNHDA, CDR2 SQIVND (reference sequence). The V gene end was trimmed by 8 bases and the J gene end by 5 bases; junction bases not matched to a gene: 14. The CDR3 loop spans 15 amino acids. The CDR3, as DNA: TGTGCCAGTGCCTCAGAGGGGAGGGGCGGGGAGACCCAGTACTTC. Protein: CASASEGRGGETQYF. Full variable domain (outside the CDR3, taken from reference TRBV19 and TRBJ2-5): DGGITQSPKYLFRKEGQNVTLSCEQNLNHDAMYWYRQDPGQGLRLIYYSQIVNDFQKGDIAEGYSVSREKKESFPLTVTSAQKNPTAFYLCASASEGRGGETQYFGPGTRLLVL.

V and J are TRBV5-4 and TRBJ2-7; tentative D call: TRBD1 (5 bases). Trimming took 0 bases from V and 1 from J, leaving 5 bases between them. The CDR3 totals 13 residues. The germline gives CDR1 SGHNT, CDR2 YYREEE (reference sequence). The CDR3 DNA is TGTGCCAGCAGCTTGGCAGGGTCCTACGAGCAGTACTTC. Residues: CASSLAGSYEQYF.

This clone was counted once. This chain connects TRBV25-1 to TRBJ2-1, with 14 bases that match TRBD2. The germline V gene encodes CDR1 MGHDK and CDR2 SYGVNS. The ends lost 5 bases at V and 4 bases at J; junction bases unmatched: 4. The CDR3 extends over 16 amino acids. The CDR3: CASSLGLAGGYNEQFF. The CDR3 nucleotides read TGTGCCAGCAGTCTCGGACTAGCGGGGGGTTACAATGAGCAGTTCTTC.

This chain links TRBV4-1 with TRBJ2-7; D perhaps matches TRBD2 (6 bases). This CDR3 contains 14 residues. V gave up 3 bases and J gave up 2 bases, with 11 bases separating them. From germline, CDR1 is MGHRA and CDR2 YSYEKL. The CDR3 nucleotides read TGCGCCAGCAGCCACACGGGACTCCCCTACGAGCAGTACTTC. Translation gives CASSHTGLPYEQYF.

The chain has TRBV28 and TRBJ2-2; D not certain. This CDR3 has 12 residues. Trimming left V 7 bases short and J 3 bases short, with 6 bases between. The germline V gene encodes CDR1 MDHEN and CDR2 SYDVKM. This chain's CDR3 is CASIGYTGELFF. CDR3 DNA: TGTGCCAGCATTGGCTACACCGGGGAGCTGTTTTTT.

The V call is TRBV7-2, the J call TRBJ2-7; D perhaps matches TRBD1 (6 bases). This CDR3 is built from 13 residues. CDR1 is SGHTA and CDR2 is FQGNSA in the germline V gene. Trimming pared 4 bases from V and 3 bases from J, leaving 10 bases between. The CDR3 region is CASSSQGHYEQYF. Here the CDR3 DNA reads TGTGCCAGCAGCTCTCAGGGGCACTACGAGCAGTACTTC.

This chain joins TRBV19 and TRBJ1-1; D is perhaps TRBD1 (5 bases). Per the germline V gene, CDR1 is LNHDA and CDR2 is SQIVND (reference sequence). The V end was cut by 3 bases, the J end by 5 bases, with 7 bases between. The CDR3 spans 12 residues. The CDR3 spells CASSIGATEAFF. The CDR3 bases are TGTGCCAGTAGTATTGGGGCTACTGAAGCTTTCTTT.

This clone was counted a single time. This chain links TRBV5-1 with TRBJ2-7; D call uncertain. V gave up 0 bases and J gave up 5 bases, with 9 bases separating them. CDR3 length: 13 amino acids. CDR1 is SGHRS and CDR2 is YFSETQ in the germline V gene. The CDR3 nucleotides read TGCGCCAGCAGCTTGGAATTAGCCAACGAGCAGTACTTC. Its protein product is CASSLELANEQYF.

The V call is TRBV2, the J call TRBJ1-1; 7 bases map to TRBD1. The CDR3 sequence is 14 residues long. Germline CDR1 SNHLY, CDR2 FYNNEI. Losses at the gene ends were 6 bases for V and 1 base for J; bases not matched to a gene: 5. CDR3 in DNA: TGTGCCAGCAGCTTAGGGGGCTCGAACACTGAAGCTTTCTTT. It encodes CASSLGGSNTEAFF.

J is TRBJ1-5 and V is TRBV2; perhaps TRBD1 as D (5 bases). The CDR3 spans 13 residues. Germline V gene data show CDR1 as SNHLY and CDR2 as FYNNEI. V lost 6 bases and J lost 6, with 12 bases in between. The DNA for the CDR3 is TGTGCCAGCAGCTTAGGGGCGGTTCAGCCCCAGCATTTT. This sequence encodes CASSLGAVQPQHF.

The rearrangement links TRBV19 to TRBJ2-1, with TRBD1 identical over 7 bases. Per germline, CDR1 LNHDA and CDR2 SQIVND (reference sequence). This CDR3 contains 16 residues. Trimming removed 4 bases from V and 6 bases from J; junction bases left unmatched: 12. CDR3 DNA sequence: TGTGCCAGTAGTACAGAGACAGGGAAAGCTTTCAATGAGCAGTTCTTC. Its translation is CASSTETGKAFNEQFF.

J is TRBJ1-4 and V is TRBV9, with 8 bases that match TRBD1. This CDR3 region has 14 residues. CDR1 and CDR2 (germline): SGDLS, YYNGEE. The junction had 6 bases not matched to a gene; V was cut back by 1 base and J by 10 bases. The CDR3 sequence is CASSVQGAGGKLFF. CDR3 nucleotides: TGTGCCAGCAGCGTACAGGGGGCAGGCGGAAAACTGTTTTTT.

The chain employs TRBV7-6 and TRBJ2-3; 10 bases map to TRBD2. Germline CDR1 is SGHVS and CDR2 is FNYEAQ. The CDR3 contains 16 residues. V shed 5 bases, J shed 10 bases, and the junction held 15 bases outside the gene matches. In DNA form, the CDR3 reads TGTGCCAGCAGCCCAACACCCGGGGCTAGCGGGAGTGCGCAGTATTTT. As protein: CASSPTPGASGSAQYF.

The chain links TRBV28 to TRBJ1-4; 9 bases line up with TRBD1. Unmatched junction bases numbered 3, after V lost 6 bases and J lost 1 base. The V gene's germline CDR1 is MDHEN and CDR2 SYDVKM. The CDR3 runs to 15 residues. CDR3 amino acids: CASRYRGLTNEKLFF. The CDR3 DNA sequence: TGTGCCAGCAGATACAGGGGGCTAACTAATGAAAAACTGTTTTTT.